Listed below are T cell receptor beta chains from one sample, sequenced in a study of blood T cell repertoires in COVID-19. Some clones are missing from TCRdb's copy, which holds only in-frame ones; the method was immunoSEQ multiplex PCR. This sample carries approximately 100,000 clones, approximately 80% of them seen once, and the ten largest clones take about 20%. The sample was peripheral blood. These receptor sequences come from a man between 65 and 85 years old with active or convalescent COVID-19. CDR3s include the opening cysteine and the closing phenylalanine or tryptophan. Fields, in order: CDR3 length, J gene, V gene, D gene, clone size, CDR3 DNA, CDR3 protein. D genes are given only for firm matches. Clone size is given for some rows only: seen once, a few or many times, or a class if the clone is expanded.

length: 14
J: TRBJ1-1
V: TRBV7-9
D: NA
size: NA
DNA: TGTGCCAGCAGCTATCCTCCGGGAGACACTGAAGCTTTCTTT
CDR3: CASSYPPGDTEAFF

length: 15
J: TRBJ1-2
V: TRBV10-3
D: TRBD1
size: NA
DNA: TGTGCCATCAGTGACGGACAGGTGGTTTCATATGGCTACACCTTC
CDR3: CAISDGQVVSYGYTF

length: 13
J: TRBJ2-3
V: TRBV14
D: TRBD2
size: NA
DNA: TGTGCCAGCAGCCGAAATCCTAGCGGGGAACAGTATTTT
CDR3: CASSRNPSGEQYF

length: 14
J: TRBJ1-2
V: TRBV19
D: TRBD1
size: NA
DNA: TGTGCCAGTAGTACCTTGGACAGGGCACGCGGCTACACCTTC
CDR3: CASSTLDRARGYTF

length: 13
J: TRBJ2-4
V: TRBV30
D: TRBD1
size: NA
DNA: TGTGCCTGGAGTCTTAGGACAGGGAACATTCAGTACTTC
CDR3: CAWSLRTGNIQYF

length: 16
J: TRBJ2-3
V: TRBV7-9
D: TRBD1
size: few
DNA: TGTGCCAGCAGCTCCCCGGGACAGGGGTTCACAGATACGCAGTATTTT
CDR3: CASSSPGQGFTDTQYF

length: 13
J: TRBJ1-2
V: TRBV6-5
D: TRBD1
size: NA
DNA: TGTGCCAGCATTCTAACTGGACAGGGAAGCTACACCTTC
CDR3: CASILTGQGSYTF

length: 15
J: TRBJ2-3
V: TRBV19
D: TRBD2
size: NA
DNA: TGTGCCAGTAGTATTCTAGCGGAGGGCCATGGTAATCTGTATTTT
CDR3: CASSILAEGHGNLYF

length: 13
J: TRBJ1-2
V: TRBV18
D: NA
size: NA
DNA: TGTGCCAGCTCTCCCGCGGGAGACTATGGCTACACCTTC
CDR3: CASSPAGDYGYTF

length: 15
J: TRBJ2-1
V: TRBV5-8
D: TRBD1
size: NA
DNA: TGTGCCAGCAGCCGGGGACAGGGCATATACAATGAGCAGTTCTTC
CDR3: CASSRGQGIYNEQFF

length: 13
J: TRBJ2-3
V: TRBV18
D: TRBD1
size: once
DNA: TGTGCCAGCTCCCCGACAGGGCCAGATACGCAGTATTTT
CDR3: CASSPTGPDTQYF

length: 16
J: TRBJ2-7
V: TRBV27
D: TRBD2
size: NA
DNA: TGTGCCAGCAGTTTATCCCTAGCGGGGGTTGCCTACGAGCAGTACTTC
CDR3: CASSLSLAGVAYEQYF

length: 15
J: TRBJ2-1
V: TRBV5-1
D: TRBD2
size: NA
DNA: TGCGCCAGCAGCTTGGGAGCGGGGAAATACAATGAGCAGTTCTTC
CDR3: CASSLGAGKYNEQFF

length: 15
J: TRBJ1-1
V: TRBV18
D: TRBD1
size: few
DNA: TGTGCCAGCTCACTTAGGACAGGGGGAAGCACTGAAGCTTTCTTT
CDR3: CASSLRTGGSTEAFF

length: 17
J: TRBJ2-7
V: TRBV5-6
D: TRBD1
size: few
DNA: TGTGCCAGCAGCTTGAGAGCCGGGACAGGGTTAACCTACGAGCAGTACTTC
CDR3: CASSLRAGTGLTYEQYF

length: 13
J: TRBJ2-5
V: TRBV28
D: NA
size: NA
DNA: TGTGCCAGCAGTTTGGGGGCGGTGGAGACCCAGTACTTC
CDR3: CASSLGAVETQYF

length: 14
J: TRBJ1-1
V: TRBV19
D: NA
size: NA
DNA: TGTGCCAGTAGTTCTTGGACAGTATCAACTGAAGCTTTCTTT
CDR3: CASSSWTVSTEAFF

length: 15
J: TRBJ2-3
V: TRBV25-1
D: TRBD2
size: NA
DNA: TGTGCCAGCAGTGAGACTAGCGCCGACACAGATACGCAGTATTTT
CDR3: CASSETSADTDTQYF

length: 15
J: TRBJ1-2
V: TRBV7-9
D: TRBD1
size: once
DNA: TGTGCCAGCAGCGACAGGGGAACGCCTAACTATGGCTACACCTTC
CDR3: CASSDRGTPNYGYTF

length: 18
J: TRBJ2-3
V: TRBV7-9
D: TRBD2
size: NA
DNA: TGTGCCAGCAGCTTAGCGCAACAGGCGGGAGGGGGGACAGATACGCAGTATTTT
CDR3: CASSLAQQAGGGTDTQYF

length: 15
J: TRBJ1-1
V: TRBV5-1
D: TRBD1
size: NA
DNA: TGCGCCAGCAGCTTGTTAGAGACAGGGGGAACTGAAGCTTTCTTT
CDR3: CASSLLETGGTEAFF